This T cell receptor (beta chain) was retrieved from a study of blood T cells in healthy people across ages (dated by TCRdb to about 2015). The study in broad terms: In model experiments, roughly one uniquely barcoded TCR beta cDNA molecule per two T cells was captured by template switching. To track age-related changes in TCR beta repertoire diversity, the study relied on deep sequencing normalized with unique cDNA molecular identifiers. The donors were divided into four age groups: young (average approximately 17 years), middle-aged (about 39), aged (about 56) and long-lived (roughly 82). To avoid experimental bias, donors of different ages were spread randomly across the sequencing lanes. Two additional independent replicas of 1 million unique cDNA reads from the same blood draw were analyzed for two donors (one aged 18 to 30 and one aged 80 or older).

This clonotype turned up a few times. Its antigen specificity is not known. No clone much larger than this one lies a single base away; base qualities are absent. The 39 donors, aged about 6 to 95 years, were systemically healthy Caucasian individuals from Russia. Each donor gave roughly 9.5 milliliters of peripheral blood, collected into EDTA-treated Vacutainer tubes. Ficoll-Paque density-gradient centrifugation was used to isolate PBMCs, with at least 7 million obtained per sample. Total RNA was extracted from PBMCs with Trizol reagent, with at least 5.5 micrograms obtained per sample. Naive CD45RAhigh/CD27high T cell percentages were measured by flow cytometry on a PBMC aliquot from every donor. Receptor amplification or capture employed 5' RACE. Sequencer: Illumina HiSeq 2500. A second about 7 to 12 cycle PCR used a sample-barcoded 5' primer and a J-beta primer mix. Each TCR beta cDNA molecule received a unique molecular identifier from a template-switch 5' adaptor carrying 12 random nucleotides. Each sample yielded at least 2.5 million CDR3-containing paired-end reads. First-strand cDNA was synthesized from all RNA with the Mint cDNA synthesis kit, primed by a TRBC-specific oligonucleotide. Following uracil-DNA glycosylase treatment, all cDNA underwent a first 18-cycle PCR with the universal primers M1SS and BC2_uni_R. The source study handled its data this way. Normalization of each sample was performed by random selection of 1 million high-quality reads, each carrying a distinct molecular identifier. Reads sharing molecular identifiers were discarded rather than binned into consensus sequences. CDR3 identification, clonotype clustering and error correction used MiTCR with a Q25 quality threshold and the strictest error-elimination algorithm. A nonparametric unseen species model using Euler transformation provided a lower-bound estimate of total TCR beta diversity. In TCRdb, the public reads were trimmed at Q25 with fastp and aligned with MiXCR, with productive beta chains retained. When rows share a CDR3 protein, they turn into one entry using the most common DNA and genes. For this entry, the V and J calls and clone size follow TCRdb and not the study's own pipeline. The sample has 800,000 to 950,000 distinct CDR3 sequences on record, about 48% of them singletons. The ten most abundant clones make up roughly 13% of the sample.

Spanning cysteine to phenylalanine, the CDR3 consists of 14 amino acids. The retained sequence is limited to the CDR3, 42 bases, with the frame set at the first base. V drops 2 bases and J drops 2 bases, leaving 10 bases in between. The investigation overall reported the following: Compared with the aged group, more naive CD4+ T cells, fewer expanded clones and increased TCR diversity were shown by the long-lived group, suggesting age selection. The CMV infection status of donors was not known, potentially confounding age-related changes in expanded clonotypes. The percentage of naive T cells measured by flow cytometry correlated strongly with observed TCR beta diversity. Because profiling used bulk unsorted PBMCs, naive and antigen-experienced compartments could not be compared conclusively. Estimates of total diversity from one million sequenced T cells were regarded as lower bounds and underestimates. Observed TCR beta diversity per million T cells fell roughly linearly with age, and a significant reduction was already apparent by age around 44.

What was sequenced was blood. This clonotype was sampled from a man aged 25 to 40 in good health. The chain is encoded by TRBV12-3 or TRBV12-4 joined to TRBJ2-7; TRBD1 could be the D gene, as 5 bases match. At the DNA level, the sequence is TGTGCCAGCAGTTTATTTTCAGGGACCTACGAGCAGTACTTC. The encoded protein is CASSLFSGTYEQYF.